These 8 T cell receptor beta chains were sequenced from one sample in a study of radiation and T cells in renal cell carcinoma. Time point noted: baseline pretreatment blood. Sample treatment: 15 Gy SBRT to primary tumor, nephrectomy 4 weeks later. Here immunoSEQ multiplex PCR was the method, and the copy in TCRdb shows in-frame clones only, minus some. The sample records about 130,000 clones, about 88% being singletons. The sample was blood, taken from a patient whose treatment included radiotherapy and nephrectomy. These receptors all stem from a woman aged 45-65 years with renal cell carcinoma.

This chain joins TRBV18 and TRBJ1-2; D is perhaps TRBD1 (6 bases). The germline V and J ends were trimmed by 6 bases and 7 bases, with 21 bases remaining between them. The length of the CDR3 is 15 residues. From germline, CDR1 is KGHSH and CDR2 LQKENI. The CDR3 nucleotides read TGTGCCAGCTCCCCAGGAGGGGGGGGCGCGTTTGGCTACACCTTC. Translation: CASSPGGGGAFGYTF. The full variable domain, with the rest looked up from reference TRBV18 and TRBJ1-2, is NAGVMQNPRHLVRRRGQEARLRCSPMKGHSHVYWYRQLPEEGLKFMVYLQKENIIDESGMPKERFSAEFPKEGPSILRIQQVVRGDSAAYFCASSPGGGGAFGYTFGSGTRLTVV.

V gene TRBV5-6 combines with J gene TRBJ2-5; TRBD1 matches at 7 bases. V shed 3 bases, J shed 1 base, and the junction held 0 bases outside the gene matches. Germline CDR1 is SGHDT and CDR2 is YYEEEE. The CDR3 has 13 residues. Written as DNA, the CDR3 is TGTGCCAGCAGCTGGGACAGCCAAGAGACCCAGTACTTC. Encoded protein: CASSWDSQETQYF.

V and J are TRBV5-5 and TRBJ2-7; D tentatively fits TRBD1 or TRBD2 (7 bases each). V was cut by 4 bases and J by 5 bases, with 25 bases left in between. Germline V CDR1 and CDR2: SGHKS, YYEKEE (reference sequence). The CDR3 has 17 residues. CDR3 DNA: TGTGCCAGCAGCATTGGGGGGGCCCGACAGGGCACCAACGAGCAGTACTTC. Translated: CASSIGGARQGTNEQYF.

V and J are TRBV12-5 and TRBJ1-2; tentatively, D is TRBD1 (5 bases). The V end was cut by 6 bases, the J end by 4 bases, with 21 bases between. The CDR3 contains 16 residues. Germline CDR1 LGHNT, CDR2 FRNRAP. The CDR3 here is CASGNPRTSGSYGYTF. CDR3 sequence (DNA): TGTGCTAGTGGCAATCCACGGACTTCAGGGTCCTATGGCTACACCTTC.

The CDR3 spells CASSLGQGGNNEQFF. DNA for the CDR3: TGTGCCAGCAGCTTGGGGCAGGGTGGCAACAATGAGCAGTTCTTC. V gene TRBV5-8 combines with J gene TRBJ2-1; weak D call: TRBD1 (5 bases). V was pared by 0 bases and J by 5 bases, with 12 bases between. The germline gives CDR1 SGHTS, CDR2 YDEGEE. The CDR3 is 15 residues long.

The rearrangement joins TRBV6-1 to TRBJ2-5; 7 positions agree with TRBD1. Trimming at V came to 6 bases and at J to 7 bases, leaving 8 bases not matched to a gene. CDR3 length equals 13 residues. Germline loops: CDR1 MNHNS, CDR2 SASEGT. The CDR3 here is CASRTGPQGTQYF. The CDR3 nucleotides read TGTGCCAGCAGGACAGGGCCTCAGGGGACCCAGTACTTC.

This clone was observed a few times. CDR3: CASSPTTGATYEQYF. In DNA form, the CDR3 reads TGTGCCAGCAGCCCAACGACAGGGGCTACCTACGAGCAGTACTTC. This chain uses TRBV7-6 with TRBJ2-7; 8 bases fit TRBD1. In germline, CDR1 is SGHVS, CDR2 FNYEAQ. J was trimmed by 2 bases and V by 5 bases; bases with no gene match: 8. The CDR3 consists of 15 residues.

This rearrangement joins TRBV7-9 to TRBJ1-1, with 7 bases fitting TRBD1. V trimming: 11 bases; J trimming: 2 bases; junction bases outside the gene matches: 17. This CDR3 region has 16 residues. Germline CDR1 reads SEHNR; CDR2 reads FQNEAQ (reference sequence). For the CDR3, the DNA is TGTGCCGGCTCCATCGACAGGGTGGCGGGAAACACTGAAGCTTTCTTT. Residues: CAGSIDRVAGNTEAFF.